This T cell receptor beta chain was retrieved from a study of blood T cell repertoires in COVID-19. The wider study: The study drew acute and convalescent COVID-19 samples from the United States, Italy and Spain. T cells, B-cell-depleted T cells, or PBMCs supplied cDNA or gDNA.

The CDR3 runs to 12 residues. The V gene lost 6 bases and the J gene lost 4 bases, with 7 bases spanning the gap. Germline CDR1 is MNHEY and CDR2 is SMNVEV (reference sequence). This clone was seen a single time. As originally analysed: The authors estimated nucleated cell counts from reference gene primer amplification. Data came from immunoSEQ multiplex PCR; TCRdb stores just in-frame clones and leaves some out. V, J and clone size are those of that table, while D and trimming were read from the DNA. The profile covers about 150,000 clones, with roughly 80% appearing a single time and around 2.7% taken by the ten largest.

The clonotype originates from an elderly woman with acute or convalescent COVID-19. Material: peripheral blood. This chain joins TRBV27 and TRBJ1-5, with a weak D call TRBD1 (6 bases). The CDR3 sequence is CASSTGNQPQHF. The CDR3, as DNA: TGTGCCAGCAGCACAGGGAATCAGCCCCAGCATTTT.